The 8 T cell receptor beta chains reported below all come from one sample, sequenced in a study of cytomegalovirus exposure and HLA in healthy donors (dated by TCRdb to about 2017). Libraries were made using the immunoSEQ multiplex PCR assay. For the multiplex PCR, a mixture combining 60 forward primers for TCR Vbeta segments and 13 reverse primers for TCR Jbeta segments was used. TCRdb took over this immuneACCESS table, retaining in-frame rearrangements with V and J assigned. Such tables are incomplete; in checked studies, under half of the missing clones stem from an unresolved V gene, and the remainder is unexplained. The table for this sample lists about 67,000 clones. The top ten clones comprise more than 15% of the sample. Input material: PBMCs. The receptors stem from a boy younger than 18 in good health and CMV-seronegative.

The rearrangement uses TRBV9 and TRBJ1-2; 11 nucleotides agree with TRBD1. From germline, CDR1 is SGDLS and CDR2 YYNGEE. CDR3 size: 14 residues. With V trimmed by 1 base and J by 6 bases, 2 bases remained unmatched. The CDR3 nucleotides read TGTGCCAGCAGCGTACGGACAGGGGGCAATGGCTACACCTTC. As protein: CASSVRTGGNGYTF.

Turning to this clone: The junction does not match germline at one end; this may be a read error. The same CDR3 can be traced to other DNA sequences in this sample. The chain carries TRBV13 and TRBJ1-4, with a tentative D call TRBD1 (5 bases). The CDR3 is 14 residues long. The V gene's germline CDR1 is PRHDT and CDR2 FYEKMQ (reference sequence). The CDR3 region is CASSRGATNEKLFF. CDR3 DNA sequence: TGTGCTAGCAGCCGGGGGGCAACTAATGAAAAACTGTTTTTT.

The V call is TRBV15, the J call TRBJ2-5; 12 bases agree with TRBD2. The CDR3 sequence is 15 residues long. V lost 11 bases, J lost 4 bases, and 11 bases stayed unmatched. From germline, CDR1 is LNHNV and CDR2 YYDKDF (reference sequence). CDR3 coding DNA: TGTGCCGCGGTTCTAGCGGGGGGGCAGGGAGAGACCCAGTACTTC. Its protein is CAAVLAGGQGETQYF.

The V gene is TRBV18, the J gene TRBJ1-5; D might be TRBD1 (6 bases). V was clipped by 1 base and J by 0 bases, with 13 bases between them. CDR1 and CDR2 from the germline V gene are KGHSH and LQKENI. This CDR3 contains 17 residues. The CDR3 DNA sequence: TGTGCCAGCTCACCACGAGGACAGTCCTATAGCAATCAGCCCCAGCATTTT. Translating gives CASSPRGQSYSNQPQHF.

The chain uses TRBV19 and TRBJ1-1; D is unclear. The V end lost 6 bases, the J end lost 7 bases, and 18 bases lay between the germline ends. This CDR3 spans 14 amino acids. Looked up from germline, CDR1 is LNHDA and CDR2 is SQIVND (reference sequence). CDR3 in DNA: TGTGCCAGTAGATCAGTAGGGAGTTTGGGTGAAGCTTTCTTT. Translated, it gives CASRSVGSLGEAFF.

DNA of the CDR3: TGCGCCAGCAGTGAGAGGCCAGGGGGATCTGGAAACACCATATATTTT. Translation gives CASSERPGGSGNTIYF. This sequence joins TRBV10-1 and TRBJ1-3; 7 nucleotides line up with TRBD1. The length of the CDR3 is 16 residues. The ends lost 2 bases at V and 1 base at J; junction bases unmatched: 5. Germline V lookup: CDR1 WNHNN, CDR2 SYGVQD (reference sequence).

The rearrangement uses TRBV19 and TRBJ1-2; 10 bases agree with TRBD1. V shed 5 bases and J 2 bases; nucleotides not matched to a gene: 11. The CDR3 has 17 residues. Germline V gene data show CDR1 as LNHDA and CDR2 as SQIVND (reference sequence). The CDR3 DNA follows: TGTGCCAGTAGTTTCCGGGACAGGGGCTCTATAAACTATGGCTACACCTTC. It yields the protein CASSFRDRGSINYGYTF.

V is TRBV7-2 and J is TRBJ1-2; D unresolved. Trimming took 1 base from V and 8 from J, leaving 14 bases between them. The CDR3 length is 14 residues. Germline loops: CDR1 SGHTA, CDR2 FQGNSA. The chain's CDR3 is CASSLVSQAYGYTF. The CDR3 bases are TGTGCCAGCAGCTTAGTCTCGCAAGCCTACGGCTACACCTTC.